A single TCR beta chain is shown here with its context. Germline CDR1 SEHNR, CDR2 FQNEAQ (reference sequence). This CDR3 has 15 residues. J lost 3 bases, V lost 6 bases, and 7 bases had no gene match. The entry originates in a study of blood T cell repertoires in COVID-19. Using immunoSEQ multiplex PCR, the repertoire was profiled, and TCRdb retains in-frame clones only, with some absent. The table includes about 170,000 clones, 80% to 85% detected once. The receptor was isolated from a human donor with acute or convalescent COVID-19. The donor label of this sample is uncertain. Material for sequencing was peripheral blood. This chain joins TRBV7-9 and TRBJ2-7; the match to TRBD2 covers 11 bases. CDR3 sequence: CASSHPTSGNYEQYF. The CDR3, as DNA: TGTGCCAGCAGTCATCCGACTAGCGGGAACTACGAGCAGTACTTC. Filled out from reference TRBV7-9 and TRBJ2-7, the complete variable domain reads DTGVSQNPRHKITKRGQNVTFRCDPISEHNRLYWYRQTLGQGPEFLTYFQNEAQLEKSRLLSDRFSAERPKGSFSTLEIQRTEQGDSAMYLCASSHPTSGNYEQYFGPGTRLTVT.